This TCR beta chain was sequenced for a study of tumor-infiltrating lymphocytes in oesophageal squamous cell carcinoma. The CDR3 is 12 residues long. Germline values: CDR1 SGHTA, CDR2 FQGTGA. TCRdb itself ran the PCR reads through MiXCR, one entry per CDR3 protein. Of 13,000 to 15,000 distinct CDR3 sequences in the sample, roughly 47% were seen once. This clonotype appeared a few times. The sample consisted of blood. The receptor was isolated from a male donor with esophageal squamous cell carcinoma. This chain joins TRBV7-3 and TRBJ2-7; unclear D gene. The J call may be mistaken, given a closer DNA end match to TRBJ2-1. This CDR3 is CASSSTHNEQFF. In DNA form, the CDR3 reads TGTGCCAGCAGCTCAACTCACAATGAGCAGTTCTTC.